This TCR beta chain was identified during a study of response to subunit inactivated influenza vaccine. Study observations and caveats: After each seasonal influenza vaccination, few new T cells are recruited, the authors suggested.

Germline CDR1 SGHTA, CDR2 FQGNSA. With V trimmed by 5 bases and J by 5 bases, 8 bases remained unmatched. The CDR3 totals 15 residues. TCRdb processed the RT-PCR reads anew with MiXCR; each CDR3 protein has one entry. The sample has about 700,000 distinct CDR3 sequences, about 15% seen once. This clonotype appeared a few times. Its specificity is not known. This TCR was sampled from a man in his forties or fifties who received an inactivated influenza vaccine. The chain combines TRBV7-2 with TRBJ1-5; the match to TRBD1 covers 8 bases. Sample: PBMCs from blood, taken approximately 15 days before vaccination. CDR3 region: CASSTQTGEHQPQHF. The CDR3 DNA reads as TGTGCCAGCAGCACTCAGACAGGGGAACATCAGCCCCAGCATTTT.